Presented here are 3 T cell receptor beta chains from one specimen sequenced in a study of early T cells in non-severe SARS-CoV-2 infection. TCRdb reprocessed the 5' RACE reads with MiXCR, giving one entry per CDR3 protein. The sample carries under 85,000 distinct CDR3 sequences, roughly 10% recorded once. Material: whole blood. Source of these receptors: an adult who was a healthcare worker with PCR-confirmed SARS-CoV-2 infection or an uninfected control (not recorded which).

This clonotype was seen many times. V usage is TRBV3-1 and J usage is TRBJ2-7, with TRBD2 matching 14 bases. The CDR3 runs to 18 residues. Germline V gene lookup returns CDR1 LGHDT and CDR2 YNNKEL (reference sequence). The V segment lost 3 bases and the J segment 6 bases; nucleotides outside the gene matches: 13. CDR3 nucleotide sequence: TGTGCCAGCAGCCAGACCGGGACTAGCGGGGGACGTAGGGGCGAGCAGTACTTC. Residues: CASSQTGTSGGRRGEQYF.

The CDR3 DNA follows: TGTGCCAGCAGCATGGGGGGTCCCGGGGAGCTGTTTTTT. Amino acids: CASSMGGPGELFF. This chain connects TRBV7-8 to TRBJ2-2; possibly TRBD2 for D (6 bases). CDR1 and CDR2 (germline): SGHVS, FQNEAQ. The V end lost 5 bases, the J end lost 6 bases, and 10 bases lay between the germline ends. This CDR3 region has 13 residues.

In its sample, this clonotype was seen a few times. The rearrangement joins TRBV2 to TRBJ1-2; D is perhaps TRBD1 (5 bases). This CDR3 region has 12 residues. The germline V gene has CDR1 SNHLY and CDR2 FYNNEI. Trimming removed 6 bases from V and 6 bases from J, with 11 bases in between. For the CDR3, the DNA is TGTGCCAGCAGGCCGGACACCGATGGCTACACCTTC. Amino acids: CASRPDTDGYTF.